The entry that follows covers one TCR beta chain sequence. Its antigen is as yet unknown. Assay used: immunoSEQ multiplex PCR; TCRdb lists only in-frame clones, some missing. Here the sample spans about 140,000 clones, approximately 90% being singletons. These data belong to a study of T cell responses to AZD1222 COVID-19 vaccine. Across the study: Second doses at about 4 or about 12 weeks were pooled. General observations from the study: Rises in breadth and depth of Spike-specific TCRs came after two AZD1222 doses. CD4 TCRs associated with vaccination spanned spike, dominating at 160-218 and 743-854.

This CDR3 is 16 amino acids long. The V gene lost 4 bases and the J gene lost 3 bases, with 13 bases spanning the gap. Germline values: CDR1 MDHEN, CDR2 SYDVKM. V usage is TRBV28 and J usage is TRBJ1-6, with a weak D call TRBD1 (5 bases). The TCR comes from an adult in good health. The sequencing used peripheral blood, collected on day 0 of AZD1222 vaccination. The CDR3 coding sequence is TGTGCCAGCAGTTCCCCAGGGTTGTACTATAATTCACCCCTCCACTTT. This gives the protein CASSSPGLYYNSPLHF.